This record concerns one T cell receptor (beta chain) sequence. These data come from a study of CD8+ T cells in alopecia areata. The treatment: oral pan-JAK inhibitor, 5-10 mg twice daily. Extracted from the samples, RNA was reverse transcribed into cDNA to serve as the sequencing template. Clones were sequenced by immunoSEQ multiplex PCR, and TCRdb holds only the in-frame ones, with some missing. In the table there are 95,000 to 100,000 clones, around 55% of which are singletons. The sequenced sample was CD8+ T cells sorted from blood, obtained at week 4, from a patient treated with tofacitinib. The receptor was derived from a human donor with alopecia areata.

The CDR3 DNA is TGTGCCAGCAGTTCCAGGACAGATAGTAGGGGCTACACCTTC. Protein product: CASSSRTDSRGYTF. This chain links TRBV27 with TRBJ1-2; maybe TRBD1 (6 bases). The germline CDR1 and CDR2 sequences are MNHEY and SMNVEV (reference sequence). This CDR3 is built from 14 residues. Trimming stripped 4 bases from V and 8 bases from J, with 17 bases between.